This is a list of T cell receptor beta chains from one sample in a study of cytomegalovirus exposure and HLA in healthy donors. This table comes from immunoSEQ multiplex PCR, and its TCRdb copy is limited to in-frame clones, with some not included. The sample lists about 95,000 clones; around four fifths were seen once. The specimen was PBMCs. These receptors were taken from a woman between 40 and 50 years old in good health and CMV-seronegative. The CDR3 runs from the conserved cysteine through the conserved F or W. Fields, in order: D gene, clone size, J gene, V gene, CDR3 DNA, CDR3 protein. D genes are given only for firm matches. Clone size is shown for a subset of rows, as once, few, many or a class of expanded clone.

NA NA TRBJ1-1 TRBV5-6 TGTGCCAGCAGCCTCCAGATGAACACTGAAGCTTTCTTT CASSLQMNTEAFF
NA few TRBJ2-1 TRBV7-8 TGTGCCAGCAGTCTTGGACTTGAAGTTTTAAATGAGCAGTTCTTC CASSLGLEVLNEQFF
TRBD2 NA TRBJ2-2 TRBV7-3 TGTGCCAGCAGCTCCTATAGCGGGGGAAACACCGGGGAGCTGTTTTTT CASSSYSGGNTGELFF
TRBD2 NA TRBJ2-3 TRBV6-4 TGTGCCAGCAGTGAGAGTAGCGGGGGTTCAGATACGCAGTATTTT CASSESSGGSDTQYF
NA NA TRBJ2-4 TRBV5-6 TGTGCCAGCAGCTTGGGGGGGCAACTGGCCAAAAACATTCAGTACTTC CASSLGGQLAKNIQYF
TRBD2 NA TRBJ2-1 TRBV7-9 TGTGCCAGCACCGTCAATAGCGGGGACTACAATGAGCAGTTCTTC CASTVNSGDYNEQFF
TRBD1 NA TRBJ1-2 TRBV6-6 TGTGCCAGCACCCCCCCGGGACAGGGTTCTGGCTACACCTTC CASTPPGQGSGYTF
TRBD2 NA TRBJ2-1 TRBV10-1 TGCGCCAGCAGTTCCTCTAGCGGGGGGTACAATGAGCAGTTCTTC CASSSSSGGYNEQFF
TRBD2 NA TRBJ2-2 TRBV19 TGTGCCAGTAGTCAGACTAGCGGGGGGGCCAGCGCCGGGGAGCTGTTTTTT CASSQTSGGASAGELFF
NA few TRBJ1-2 TRBV30 TGTGCCTGGCAAATACCCTATCTTGGGGGGGCGAATGGCTACACCTTC CAWQIPYLGGANGYTF
TRBD1 once TRBJ1-6 TRBV12-5 TGTGCTAGTGGTTTGGGGACAGGAGGAGTGAATTCACCCCTCCACTTT CASGLGTGGVNSPLHF
NA NA TRBJ1-2 TRBV10-3 TGTGCCATCAGTGAGTCGAATGTTGCCACCGGGGAGTATGGCTACACCTTC CAISESNVATGEYGYTF
TRBD1 NA TRBJ1-5 TRBV5-1 TGCGCCAGCAGCTTGGTGGCAGGGGGTCAGCCCCAGCATTTT CASSLVAGGQPQHF
TRBD1 NA TRBJ1-1 TRBV5-6 TGTGCCAGCAGCTTCGTGGACAGGAGCAACACTGAAGCTTTCTTT CASSFVDRSNTEAFF
NA few TRBJ2-7 TRBV25-1 TGTGCCAGCAGTGGATCCCGAAGGGACACCCCCTACGAGCAGTACTTC CASSGSRRDTPYEQYF
NA few TRBJ1-2 TRBV6-4 TGTGCCAGCAGTGAATCCATCGGGGGGGGCTACACCTTC CASSESIGGGYTF
NA NA TRBJ2-3 TRBV12-5 TGTGCTAGTGGTTTAGGGGCTCATTCTAGCACAGATACGCAGTATTTT CASGLGAHSSTDTQYF
NA NA TRBJ2-3 TRBV18 TGTGCCAGCTCCCTCAGGGGTTATACAGATACGCAGTATTTT CASSLRGYTDTQYF
NA NA TRBJ2-2 TRBV6-6 TGTGCCACACAGGGTTCGAACACCGGGGAGCTGTTTTTT CATQGSNTGELFF
NA few TRBJ1-1 TRBV4-3 TGCGCCAGCAGCCAGGTGACAGAAGTGAACACTGAAGCTTTCTTT CASSQVTEVNTEAFF
NA NA TRBJ1-1 TRBV6-5 TGTGCCAGCAGTTACCAGGGATTGGGCACTGAAGCTTTCTTT CASSYQGLGTEAFF
TRBD1 NA TRBJ1-4 TRBV4-1 TGCGCCAGCAGCCAAGGGGCAGGGGACAGTGAAAAACTGTTTTTT CASSQGAGDSEKLFF
TRBD1 NA TRBJ1-2 TRBV5-4 TGTGCCAGCAGCTTCGACAGGGTATATGGCTACACCTTC CASSFDRVYGYTF
TRBD1 NA TRBJ2-1 TRBV6-5 TGTGCCAGCAGTTCCCGACAGGGGGCGCGTAGCAATGAGCAGTTCTTC CASSSRQGARSNEQFF
TRBD1 NA TRBJ1-2 TRBV6-4 TGTGCCAGCAGTGACTCGGGGGGACAGGGGATCTATGGCTACACCTTC CASSDSGGQGIYGYTF
TRBD2 NA TRBJ2-5 TRBV7-2 TGTGCCAGCAGCTTAGAAGCTAGCGGGGACCCGTACTTC CASSLEASGDPYF
TRBD1 few TRBJ1-2 TRBV7-2 TGTGCCAGCAGCCGGGACAGGGGCTATGGCTACACCTTC CASSRDRGYGYTF
NA NA TRBJ2-1 TRBV7-9 TGTGCCAGCAGCTCCTGGGAGGGCGGGACAGGTATTCTTGAGCAGTTCTTC CASSSWEGGTGILEQFF
NA NA TRBJ2-2 TRBV9 TGTGCCAGCAGCGTATCTCGAGGAAAGAACACCGGGGAGCTGTTTTTT CASSVSRGKNTGELFF
TRBD1 NA TRBJ1-1 TRBV7-9 TGTGCCAGCAAGACAGGGGTGAACACTGAAGCTTTCTTT CASKTGVNTEAFF
TRBD1 few TRBJ1-2 TRBV7-2 TGTGCCAGCAGCTTAGGGACAGGGGGCAACTATGGCTACACCTTC CASSLGTGGNYGYTF
NA NA TRBJ2-3 TRBV6-6 TGTGCCAGCAGTTACAGTACGCAGGGAAACACAGATACGCAGTATTTT CASSYSTQGNTDTQYF
NA NA TRBJ1-2 TRBV10-2 TGCGCCACCGGCGGCCCACCCGGAGGCTATGGCTACACCTTC CATGGPPGGYGYTF
TRBD2 NA TRBJ2-3 TRBV5-6 TGTGCCAGCAGCTTGGGTAGCGGGGGGGCCACAGATACGCAGTATTTT CASSLGSGGATDTQYF
NA once TRBJ2-7 TRBV2 TGTGCCAGCAGTGAAGCGCTAAGGACAGTACACTACGAGCAGTACTTC CASSEALRTVHYEQYF
TRBD2 NA TRBJ2-7 TRBV27 TGTGCCAGCAGTTTTTGGCGGGGGGCCTACGAGCAGTACTTC CASSFWRGAYEQYF
TRBD1 NA TRBJ1-5 TRBV14 TGTGCCAGCAGCCCGCCGGGACAGCTTTATAGCAATCAGCCCCAGCATTTT CASSPPGQLYSNQPQHF
NA NA TRBJ1-1 TRBV5-1 TGCGCCAGCAGCTTGGGGGCCCTAGGGGGGGGGCACACTGAAGCTTTCTTT CASSLGALGGGHTEAFF
NA NA TRBJ1-2 TRBV7-9 TGTGCCAGCAGCTTAGATCTAGGGGTTTATGGCTACACCTTC CASSLDLGVYGYTF
NA NA TRBJ1-2 TRBV14 TGTGCCAGCAGCCAAGTGATGGGGGCTATCGGTGAAGGCTACACCTTC CASSQVMGAIGEGYTF
NA NA TRBJ1-2 TRBV14 TGTGCCAGCAGCCAAGTCAACAGACCCTATGGCTACACCTTC CASSQVNRPYGYTF
NA few TRBJ1-1 TRBV4-1 TGCGCCAGCAGCCTCTTTTGGGGGGAGAACACTGAAGCTTTCTTT CASSLFWGENTEAFF
NA few TRBJ1-1 TRBV2 TGTGCCAGCAGTGACTTAGTCCGGAACACTGAAGCTTTCTTT CASSDLVRNTEAFF
TRBD1 NA TRBJ1-3 TRBV6-5 TGTGCCAGCACCGCGACAGGGTCCGCCGGAAACACCATATATTTT CASTATGSAGNTIYF
NA few TRBJ2-1 TRBV4-3 TGCGCCAGCAGCCAAGTACAGGGTGAAATAAATGAGCAGTTCTTC CASSQVQGEINEQFF
TRBD2 NA TRBJ2-3 TRBV19 TGTGCCAGTAGTATAGATCTAATGCGGGGGAACACAGATACGCAGTATTTT CASSIDLMRGNTDTQYF
TRBD2 NA TRBJ2-2 TRBV5-4 TGTGCCAGCAGCTTGGCCGCGCTAGCGGGTGGCACCGGGGAGCTGTTTTTT CASSLAALAGGTGELFF
NA few TRBJ1-2 TRBV14 TGTGCCAGCAGCCAAAGGAACAGCCCCTATGGCTACACCTTC CASSQRNSPYGYTF
NA NA TRBJ2-5 TRBV18 TGTGCCAGCTCACCTTTCGACGTGGGACTCACCGGTGAGACCCAGTACTTC CASSPFDVGLTGETQYF
TRBD2 NA TRBJ2-1 TRBV7-8 TGTGCCAGCAGTCCCCCTAGCGGGAACTACAATGAGCAGTTCTTC CASSPPSGNYNEQFF
NA once TRBJ1-1 TRBV7-9 TGTGCCAGCAGCCCCCGGGGGGGCAGGAACACTGAAGCTTTCTTT CASSPRGGRNTEAFF
TRBD1 NA TRBJ1-4 TRBV4-1 TGCGCCAGCAGCCAAGAAGAGGGCCCCGGGACAGCTAATGAAAAACTGTTTTTT CASSQEEGPGTANEKLFF
NA NA TRBJ1-2 TRBV18 TGTGCCAGCTCACCACCCTCTAACTATGGCTACACCTTC CASSPPSNYGYTF
NA few TRBJ2-7 TRBV7-2 TGTGCCAGCAGCTTAGAATTCTTTTACGAGCAGTACTTC CASSLEFFYEQYF
TRBD1 NA TRBJ1-1 TRBV4-3 TGCGCCAGCAGCCAATATACAGGGGAAGAAGCTTTCTTT CASSQYTGEEAFF
TRBD1 NA TRBJ1-1 TRBV19 TGTGCCAGTAGTATTTCGAGCCTGCGACAGGGGAACACTGAAGCTTTCTTT CASSISSLRQGNTEAFF
TRBD1 NA TRBJ1-3 TRBV5-1 TGCGCCAGCAGCGTGACAGGGTTCGACACCATATATTTT CASSVTGFDTIYF
NA NA TRBJ1-4 TRBV4-1 TGCGCCAGCAGCATACCGGGACACACTAATGAAAAACTGTTTTTT CASSIPGHTNEKLFF
TRBD2 NA TRBJ2-1 TRBV9 TGTGCCAGCAGCGCCGGGACTAGGGTAGTAGATGAGCAGTTCTTC CASSAGTRVVDEQFF
NA NA TRBJ1-1 TRBV25-1 TGTGCCAGCAGTCAAGTCGGTGTCCGGGGATGGACTGAAGCTTTCTTT CASSQVGVRGWTEAFF